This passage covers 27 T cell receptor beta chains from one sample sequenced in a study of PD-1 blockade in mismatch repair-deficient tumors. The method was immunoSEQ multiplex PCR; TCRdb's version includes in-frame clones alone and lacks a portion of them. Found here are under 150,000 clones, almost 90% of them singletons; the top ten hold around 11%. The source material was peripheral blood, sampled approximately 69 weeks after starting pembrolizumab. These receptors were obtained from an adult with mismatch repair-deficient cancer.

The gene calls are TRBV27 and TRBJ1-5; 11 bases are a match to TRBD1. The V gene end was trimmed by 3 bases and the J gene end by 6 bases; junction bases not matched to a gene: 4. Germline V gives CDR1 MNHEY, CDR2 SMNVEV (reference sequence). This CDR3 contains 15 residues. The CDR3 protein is CASSFAGTGGQPQHF. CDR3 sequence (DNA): TGTGCCAGCAGTTTCGCCGGGACAGGGGGTCAGCCCCAGCATTTT.

CDR3 sequence (DNA): TGTGCCAGCAGCTCACAATCCGGGACGGCACTCGCCGAGCAGTACTTC. It specifies CASSSQSGTALAEQYF. The chain links TRBV11-1 to TRBJ2-7; D assignment may be TRBD1 or TRBD2 (5 bases each). The CDR3 sequence is 16 residues long. The germline V gene has CDR1 SGHAT and CDR2 FQDESV (reference sequence). The ends were cut back, 4 bases at V and 6 bases at J, with 22 bases in the middle.

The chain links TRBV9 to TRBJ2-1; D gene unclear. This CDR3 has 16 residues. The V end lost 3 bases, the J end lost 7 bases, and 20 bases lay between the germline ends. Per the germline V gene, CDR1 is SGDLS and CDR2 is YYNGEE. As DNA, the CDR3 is TGTGCCAGCAGCGGACATAAGAGGCCGGGTTCTAATGAGCAGTTCTTC. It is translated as CASSGHKRPGSNEQFF.

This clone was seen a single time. The DNA of the CDR3 is TGCAGCGTCGCCTTGGGACAGGGGAGCTACGAGCAGTACTTC. This translates into CSVALGQGSYEQYF. The V gene is TRBV29-1, the J gene TRBJ2-7; TRBD1 aligns across 10 bases. Germline loops: CDR1 SQVTM, CDR2 ANQGSEA. Trimming removed 6 bases from V and 3 bases from J; junction bases left unmatched: 8. The CDR3 has 14 residues.

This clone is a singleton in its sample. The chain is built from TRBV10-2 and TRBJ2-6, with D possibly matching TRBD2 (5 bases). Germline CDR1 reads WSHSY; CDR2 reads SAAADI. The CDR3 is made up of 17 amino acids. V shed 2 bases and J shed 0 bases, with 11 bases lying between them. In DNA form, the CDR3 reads TGCGCCAGCAGTGAGAGGAGCCGGGGCTCTGGGGCCAACGTCCTGACTTTC. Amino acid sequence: CASSERSRGSGANVLTF.

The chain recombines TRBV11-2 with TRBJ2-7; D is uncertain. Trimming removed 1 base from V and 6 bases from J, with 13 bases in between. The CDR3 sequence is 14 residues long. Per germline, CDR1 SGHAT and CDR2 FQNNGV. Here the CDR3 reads CASSLGEIAFEQYF. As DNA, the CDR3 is TGTGCCAGCAGCTTAGGAGAGATAGCTTTCGAGCAGTACTTC.

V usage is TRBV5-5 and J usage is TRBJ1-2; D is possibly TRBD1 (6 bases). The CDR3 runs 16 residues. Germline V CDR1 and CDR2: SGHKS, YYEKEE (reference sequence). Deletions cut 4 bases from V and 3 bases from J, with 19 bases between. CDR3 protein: CASSPRPDSLYYGYTF. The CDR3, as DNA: TGTGCCAGCAGCCCCCGGCCGGACAGCTTATACTATGGCTACACCTTC.

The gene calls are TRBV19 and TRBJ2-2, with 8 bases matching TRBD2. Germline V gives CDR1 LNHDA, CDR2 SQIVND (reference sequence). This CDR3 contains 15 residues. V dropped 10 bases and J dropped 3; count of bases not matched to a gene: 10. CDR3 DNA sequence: TGTGCCACGCGGACTAGCCTCTGGGACACCGGGGAGCTGTTTTTT. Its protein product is CATRTSLWDTGELFF.

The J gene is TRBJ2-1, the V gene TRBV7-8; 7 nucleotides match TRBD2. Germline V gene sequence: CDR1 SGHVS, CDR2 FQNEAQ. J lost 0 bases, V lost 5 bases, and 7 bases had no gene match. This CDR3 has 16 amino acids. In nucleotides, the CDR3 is TGTGCCAGCAGCCGGACGCGGGGGAGCTCCTACAATGAGCAGTTCTTC. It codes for CASSRTRGSSYNEQFF.

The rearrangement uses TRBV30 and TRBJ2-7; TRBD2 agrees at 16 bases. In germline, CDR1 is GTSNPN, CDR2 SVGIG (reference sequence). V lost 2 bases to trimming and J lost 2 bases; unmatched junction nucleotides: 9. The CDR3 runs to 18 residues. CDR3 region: CAWSFPVGLAGGTYEQYF. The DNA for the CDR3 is TGTGCCTGGAGTTTTCCAGTGGGACTAGCGGGAGGGACCTACGAGCAGTACTTC.

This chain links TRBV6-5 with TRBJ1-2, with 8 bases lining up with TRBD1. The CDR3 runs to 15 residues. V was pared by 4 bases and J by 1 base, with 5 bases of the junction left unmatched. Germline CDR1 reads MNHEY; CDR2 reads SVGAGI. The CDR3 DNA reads TGTGCCAGCAGTTCCGCTGGACAGGGTAACTATGGCTACACCTTC. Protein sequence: CASSSAGQGNYGYTF.

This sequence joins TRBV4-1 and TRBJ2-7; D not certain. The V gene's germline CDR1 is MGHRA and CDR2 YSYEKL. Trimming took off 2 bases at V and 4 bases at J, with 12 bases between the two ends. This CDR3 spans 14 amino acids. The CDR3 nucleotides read TGCGCCAGCAGCCAACACCCCGCCCCTTACGAGCAGTACTTC. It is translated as CASSQHPAPYEQYF.

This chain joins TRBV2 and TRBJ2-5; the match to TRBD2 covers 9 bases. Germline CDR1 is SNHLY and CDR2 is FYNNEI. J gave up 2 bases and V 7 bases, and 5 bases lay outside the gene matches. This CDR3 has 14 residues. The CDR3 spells CASIRREGQETQYF. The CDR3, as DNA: TGTGCCAGCATTAGGCGGGAGGGACAAGAGACCCAGTACTTC.

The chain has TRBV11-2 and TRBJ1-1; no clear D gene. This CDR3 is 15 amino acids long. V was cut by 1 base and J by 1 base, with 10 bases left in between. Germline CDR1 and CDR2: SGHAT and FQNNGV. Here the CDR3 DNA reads TGTGCCAGCAGCTTAGTCTACAGCTGGAACACTGAAGCTTTCTTT. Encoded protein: CASSLVYSWNTEAFF.

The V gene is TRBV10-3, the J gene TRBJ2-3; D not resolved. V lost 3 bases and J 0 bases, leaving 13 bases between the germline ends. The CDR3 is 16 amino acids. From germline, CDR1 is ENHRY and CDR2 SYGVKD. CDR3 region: CAISEGQEISTDTQYF. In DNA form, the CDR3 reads TGTGCCATCAGTGAAGGGCAGGAGATTAGCACAGATACGCAGTATTTT.

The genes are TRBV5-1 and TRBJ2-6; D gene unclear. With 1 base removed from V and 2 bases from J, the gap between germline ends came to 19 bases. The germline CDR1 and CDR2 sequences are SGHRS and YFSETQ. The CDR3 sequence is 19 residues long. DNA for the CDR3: TGCGCCAGCAGCTTGTTTGGGGTAGCCGGTCGTGCTGGGGCCAACGTCCTGACTTTC. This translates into CASSLFGVAGRAGANVLTF.

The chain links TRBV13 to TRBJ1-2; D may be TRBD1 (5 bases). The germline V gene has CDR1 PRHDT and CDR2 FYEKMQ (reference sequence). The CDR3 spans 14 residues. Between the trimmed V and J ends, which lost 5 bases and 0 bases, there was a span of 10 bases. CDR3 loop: CASSKGTTNYGYTF. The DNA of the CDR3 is TGTGCCAGCAGCAAGGGGACTACTAACTATGGCTACACCTTC.

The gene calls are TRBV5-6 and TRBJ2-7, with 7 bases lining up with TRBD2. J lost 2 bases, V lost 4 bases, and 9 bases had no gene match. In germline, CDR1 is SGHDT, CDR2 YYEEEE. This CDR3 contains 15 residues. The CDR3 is CASSGGGARPYEQYF. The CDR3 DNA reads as TGTGCCAGCAGCGGGGGAGGGGCTCGGCCCTACGAGCAGTACTTC.

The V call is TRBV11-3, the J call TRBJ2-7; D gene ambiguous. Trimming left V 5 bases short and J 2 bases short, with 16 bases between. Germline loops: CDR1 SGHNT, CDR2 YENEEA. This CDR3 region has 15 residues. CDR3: CASSQSPGPTYEQYF. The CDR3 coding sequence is TGTGCCAGCAGCCAAAGTCCGGGCCCCACCTACGAGCAGTACTTC. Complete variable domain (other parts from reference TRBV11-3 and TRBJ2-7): EAGVVQSPRYKIIEKKQPVAFWCNPISGHNTLYWYLQNLGQGPELLIRYENEEAVDDSQLPKDRFSAERLKGVDSTLKIQPAELGDSAVYLCASSQSPGPTYEQYFGPGTRLTVT.

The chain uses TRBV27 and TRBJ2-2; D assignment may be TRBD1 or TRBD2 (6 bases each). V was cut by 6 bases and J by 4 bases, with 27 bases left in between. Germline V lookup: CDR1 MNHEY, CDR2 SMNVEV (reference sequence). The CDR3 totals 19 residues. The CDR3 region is CASRFTLGGRGSGTGELFF. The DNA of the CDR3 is TGTGCCAGCAGATTTACTCTGGGGGGCAGGGGTTCCGGCACCGGGGAGCTGTTTTTT.

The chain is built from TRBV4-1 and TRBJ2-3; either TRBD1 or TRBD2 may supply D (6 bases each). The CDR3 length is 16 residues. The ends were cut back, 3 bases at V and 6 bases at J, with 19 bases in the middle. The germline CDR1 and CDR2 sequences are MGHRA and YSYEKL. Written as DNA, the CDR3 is TGCGCCAGCAGCCAGGCACAGGGAGGTCTAGAGGATACGCAGTATTTT. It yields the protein CASSQAQGGLEDTQYF.

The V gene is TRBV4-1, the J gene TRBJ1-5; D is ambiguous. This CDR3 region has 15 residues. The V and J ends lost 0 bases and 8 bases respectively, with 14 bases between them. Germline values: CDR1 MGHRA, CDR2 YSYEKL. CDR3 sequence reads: CASSQDAGAGKPQHF. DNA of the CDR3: TGCGCCAGCAGCCAAGATGCGGGCGCGGGGAAGCCCCAGCATTTT.

For the CDR3, the DNA is TGTGCCAGCAGTTCCACAGGGCCGGAGGGAGATACGCAGTATTTT. Its translation: CASSSTGPEGDTQYF. The V gene is TRBV28, the J gene TRBJ2-3, with D perhaps TRBD1 or TRBD2 (6 bases each). The CDR3 loop spans 15 amino acids. Germline V gene sequence: CDR1 MDHEN, CDR2 SYDVKM. Between the trimmed V and J ends, which lost 4 bases and 5 bases, there was a span of 16 bases.

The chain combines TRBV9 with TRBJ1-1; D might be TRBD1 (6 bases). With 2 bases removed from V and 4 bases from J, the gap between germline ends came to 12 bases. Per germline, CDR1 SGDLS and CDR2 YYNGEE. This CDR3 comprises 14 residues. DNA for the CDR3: TGTGCCAGCAGCGTTGGGACAAGGGGCACTGAAGCTTTCTTT. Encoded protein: CASSVGTRGTEAFF.

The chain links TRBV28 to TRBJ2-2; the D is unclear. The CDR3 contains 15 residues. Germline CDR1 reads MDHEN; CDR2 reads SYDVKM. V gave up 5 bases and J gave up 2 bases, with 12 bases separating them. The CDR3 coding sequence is TGTGCCAGCAGTGTGCTCAAGAGCAACACCGGGGAGCTGTTTTTT. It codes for CASSVLKSNTGELFF. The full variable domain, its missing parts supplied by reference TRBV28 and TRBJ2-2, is DVKVTQSSRYLVKRTGEKVFLECVQDMDHENMFWYRQDPGLGLRLIYFSYDVKMKEKGDIPEGYSVSREKKERFSLILESASTNQTSMYLCASSVLKSNTGELFFGEGSRLTVL.

CDR3 DNA sequence: TGTGCCAGCTCACCTGCGGCTAGCGGACATTACAATGAGCAGTTCTTC. This gives the protein CASSPAASGHYNEQFF. V gene TRBV18 combines with J gene TRBJ2-1; 7 bases align to TRBD2. Looked up from germline, CDR1 is KGHSH and CDR2 is LQKENI. This CDR3 is 16 amino acids long. With V trimmed by 3 bases and J by 4 bases, 9 bases remained unmatched. Full variable domain (outside the CDR3, taken from reference TRBV18 and TRBJ2-1): NAGVMQNPRHLVRRRGQEARLRCSPMKGHSHVYWYRQLPEEGLKFMVYLQKENIIDESGMPKERFSAEFPKEGPSILRIQQVVRGDSAAYFCASSPAASGHYNEQFFGPGTRLTVL.

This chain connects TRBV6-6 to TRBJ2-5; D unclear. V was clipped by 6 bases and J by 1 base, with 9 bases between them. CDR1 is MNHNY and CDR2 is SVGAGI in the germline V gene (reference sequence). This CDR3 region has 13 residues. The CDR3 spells CASRQYSQETQYF. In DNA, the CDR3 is TGTGCCAGCAGACAATACAGCCAAGAGACCCAGTACTTC.